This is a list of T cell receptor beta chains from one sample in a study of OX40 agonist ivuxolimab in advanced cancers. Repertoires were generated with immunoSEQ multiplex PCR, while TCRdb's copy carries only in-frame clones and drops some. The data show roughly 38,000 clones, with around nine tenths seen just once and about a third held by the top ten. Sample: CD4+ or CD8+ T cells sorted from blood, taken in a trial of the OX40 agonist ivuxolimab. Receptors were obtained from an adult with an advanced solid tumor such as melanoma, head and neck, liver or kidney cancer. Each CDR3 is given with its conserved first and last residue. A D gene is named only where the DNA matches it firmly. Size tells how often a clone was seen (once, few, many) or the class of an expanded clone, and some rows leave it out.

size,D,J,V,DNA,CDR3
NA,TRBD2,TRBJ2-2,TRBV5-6,TGTGCCAGCAGCACGCTAGCGGGAGGTCCCGGGGAGCTGTTTTTT,CASSTLAGGPGELFF
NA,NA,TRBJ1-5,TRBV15,TGTGCCACCAGCAGAGGGAGGATGTGGAATCAGCCCCAGCATTTT,CATSRGRMWNQPQHF
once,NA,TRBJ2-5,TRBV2,TGTGCCAGCAGTGTGGTTGGGGGCGGAGAGACCCAGTACTTC,CASSVVGGGETQYF
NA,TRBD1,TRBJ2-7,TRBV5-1,TGCGCCAGCAGCTTGGCAGGACAGGGGGTCAACGAGCAGTACTTC,CASSLAGQGVNEQYF
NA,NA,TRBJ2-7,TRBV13,TGCGCCAGCAGCCAAGGAAGCGAGCAGTACTTC,CASSQGSEQYF
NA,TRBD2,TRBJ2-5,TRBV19,TGTGCCAGTAGTGGACGGGAGGGCCGAGAGACCCAGTACTTC,CASSGREGRETQYF
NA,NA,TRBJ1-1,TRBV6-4,TGTGCCAGCAGTGACTCGGGGTACCCTGAAGCTTTCTTT,CASSDSGYPEAFF
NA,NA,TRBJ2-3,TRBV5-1,TGCGCCAGCAGCTTGGTTGGCGGGCCGAGCACAGATACGCAGTATTTT,CASSLVGGPSTDTQYF
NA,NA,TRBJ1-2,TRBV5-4,TGTGCCAGCAGCCTCGGACCGCCCGATGGCTACACCTTC,CASSLGPPDGYTF
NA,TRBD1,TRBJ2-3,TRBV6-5,TGTGCCAGCCGATGGACAGGAGGACTCACAGATACGCAGTATTTT,CASRWTGGLTDTQYF
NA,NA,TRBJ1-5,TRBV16,TGTGCCAGCAGCCAAGGGATCGACAATCAGCCCCAGCATTTT,CASSQGIDNQPQHF
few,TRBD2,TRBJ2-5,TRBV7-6,TGTGCCAGCAGCTTAGGTTATGGACTAGCGGGGCAAGAGACCCAGTACTTC,CASSLGYGLAGQETQYF
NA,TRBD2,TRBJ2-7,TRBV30,TGTGCCTGGAGCGGGATAGGACTAGCCTATTACGAGCAGTACTTC,CAWSGIGLAYYEQYF
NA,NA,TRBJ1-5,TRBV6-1,TGTGCCAGCAGTGGTAACGGGAACAATCAGCCCCAGCATTTT,CASSGNGNNQPQHF
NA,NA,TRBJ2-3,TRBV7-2,TGTGCCAGCAGCCGAGTTCACACAGATACGCAGTATTTT,CASSRVHTDTQYF
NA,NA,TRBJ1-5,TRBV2,TGTGCCAGCAGTGAAGTCTCCCGCTATCAGCCCCAGCATTTT,CASSEVSRYQPQHF
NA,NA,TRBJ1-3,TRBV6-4,TGTGCCATCAGTCCAGGCAGTGGAAACACCATATATTTT,CAISPGSGNTIYF
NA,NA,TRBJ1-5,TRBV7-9,TGTGCCAGCAGCGCGACAGGCAATAGCAATCAGCCCCAGCATTTT,CASSATGNSNQPQHF
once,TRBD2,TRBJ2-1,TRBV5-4,TGTGCCAGCAGCTTCATAACTAGCGGGAGAATCTCCTACAATGAGCAGTTCTTC,CASSFITSGRISYNEQFF
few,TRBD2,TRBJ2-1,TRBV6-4,TGTGCCACCGCCCGGGAGGGGGGACTAAACAATGAGCAGTTCTTC,CATAREGGLNNEQFF
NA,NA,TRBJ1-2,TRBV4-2,TGTGCCAGCAGCCAGCCTCTTTTGGGAACGAGTGGCTACACCTTC,CASSQPLLGTSGYTF
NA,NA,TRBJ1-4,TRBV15,TGTGCCACACAGGGCGGAATTACAACTAATGAAAAACTGTTTTTT,CATQGGITTNEKLFF
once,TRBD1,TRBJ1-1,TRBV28,TGTGCCAGCAGTTTGGGGACAGCTTCCAACACTGAAGCTTTCTTT,CASSLGTASNTEAFF
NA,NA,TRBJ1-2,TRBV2,TGTGCCAGCAGTCCCAGCCAGTATGGCTACACCTTC,CASSPSQYGYTF
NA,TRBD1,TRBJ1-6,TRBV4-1,TGCGCCAGCAGCCCAACGGACAGGGGCTATAATTCACCCCTCCACTTT,CASSPTDRGYNSPLHF
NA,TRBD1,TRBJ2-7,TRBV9,TGTGCCAGCAGCCTTCGGACAGGGTACGACGAGCAGTACTTC,CASSLRTGYDEQYF
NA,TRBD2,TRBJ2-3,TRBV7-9,TGTGCCAGCAGCTTAGCGATAAGGGGACTAGCGGGAGCGAGCGATACGCAGTATTTT,CASSLAIRGLAGASDTQYF
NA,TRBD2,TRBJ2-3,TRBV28,TGTGCCAGCACCAATCTCCCCGGGACTAGCGGCACAGATACGCAGTATTTT,CASTNLPGTSGTDTQYF
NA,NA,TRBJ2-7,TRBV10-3,TGTGCCATCAGGGAAAACTACGAGCAGTACTTC,CAIRENYEQYF
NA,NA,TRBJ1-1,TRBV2,TGTGCCAGCAGTGCCCTGCAGGGGATTTCTGAAGCTTTCTTT,CASSALQGISEAFF
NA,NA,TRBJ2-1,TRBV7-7,TGTGCTAGCAGCTTAGGTCTGCCCGGGGATGAGCAGTTCTTC,CASSLGLPGDEQFF
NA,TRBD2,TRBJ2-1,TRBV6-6,TGTGCCAGCAGTTACTCGCGCGGGACTAGGGATGAGCAGTTCTTC,CASSYSRGTRDEQFF
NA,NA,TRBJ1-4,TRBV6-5,TGTGCCAGCAGCAGAAACGTCGGTGCTAATGAAAAACTGTTTTTT,CASSRNVGANEKLFF
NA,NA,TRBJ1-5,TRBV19,TGTGCCAGTAGTATAGTACAGGCACCTAGCAATCAGCCCCAGCATTTT,CASSIVQAPSNQPQHF
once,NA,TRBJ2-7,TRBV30,TGTGCCTGGAAAAATGTAATCTCCTACGAGCAGTACTTC,CAWKNVISYEQYF
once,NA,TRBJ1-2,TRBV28,TGTGCCAGCAGACCCCTTTGGCCCTATGGCTACACCTTC,CASRPLWPYGYTF
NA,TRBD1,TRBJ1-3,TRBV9,TGTGCCAGCAGCCCCGACAGGGGGTCCGGAAACACCATATATTTT,CASSPDRGSGNTIYF
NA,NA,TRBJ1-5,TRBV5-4,TGTGCCAGCAGCTTGTTCCCTGGGCAGCCCCAGCATTTT,CASSLFPGQPQHF
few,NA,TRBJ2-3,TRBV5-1,TGCGCCAGCAGCTCGATGGAACGCGGGGTGCCAGATACGCAGTATTTT,CASSSMERGVPDTQYF
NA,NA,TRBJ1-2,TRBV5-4,TGTGCCAGCAGCTTCCGGACAGCCGGCGAAGGCTACACCTTC,CASSFRTAGEGYTF
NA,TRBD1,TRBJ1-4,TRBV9,TGTGCCAGCAGCCCCCGACAGGGGCCGGAAGAGCTGTTTTTT,CASSPRQGPEELFF
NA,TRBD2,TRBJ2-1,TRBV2,TGTGCCAGCAGTACCCTAGCGGGAGTTGAGCAGTTCTTC,CASSTLAGVEQFF
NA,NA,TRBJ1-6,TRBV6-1,TGTGCCAGCAGGCCGGGATCCTATAATTCACCCCTCCACTTT,CASRPGSYNSPLHF
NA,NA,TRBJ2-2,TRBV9,TGTGCCAGCAGCGTCACGACCAACACCGGGGAGCTGTTTTTT,CASSVTTNTGELFF
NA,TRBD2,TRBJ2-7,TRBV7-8,TGTGCCAGCAGCGTCGGGACTAGCGGGAGCAACGAGCAGTACTTC,CASSVGTSGSNEQYF
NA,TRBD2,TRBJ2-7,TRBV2,TGTGCCAGCTGCCGGGACTACCCCTACGAGCAGTACTTC,CASCRDYPYEQYF
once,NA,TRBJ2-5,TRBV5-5,TGTGCCAGCAGCGTACAGGGCCGGGGAGAGACCCAGTACTTC,CASSVQGRGETQYF
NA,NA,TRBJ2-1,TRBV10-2,TGCGCCAGCAGTGATCTACTAGTGCACAATGAGCAGTTCTTC,CASSDLLVHNEQFF
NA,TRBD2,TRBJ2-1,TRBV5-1,TGCGCCAGCGGGGCGGGGGACAATGAGCAGTTCTTC,CASGAGDNEQFF
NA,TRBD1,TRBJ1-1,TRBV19,TGTGCCAGTAGTGACCGGGACAGGGGGAACACTGAAGCTTTCTTT,CASSDRDRGNTEAFF
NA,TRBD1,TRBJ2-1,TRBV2,TGTGCCAGCAGTTCCGGGACAGGGGGGAATGAGCAGTTCTTC,CASSSGTGGNEQFF
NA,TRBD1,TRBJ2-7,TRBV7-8,TGTGCCAGCAGCTTTGGGTCCATTTGGACAGGGATCCCCTACGAGCAGTACTTC,CASSFGSIWTGIPYEQYF
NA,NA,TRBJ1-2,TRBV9,TGTGCCAGCAGCGTAGAGCCAGGCAGGGATGCTGGCTACACCTTC,CASSVEPGRDAGYTF